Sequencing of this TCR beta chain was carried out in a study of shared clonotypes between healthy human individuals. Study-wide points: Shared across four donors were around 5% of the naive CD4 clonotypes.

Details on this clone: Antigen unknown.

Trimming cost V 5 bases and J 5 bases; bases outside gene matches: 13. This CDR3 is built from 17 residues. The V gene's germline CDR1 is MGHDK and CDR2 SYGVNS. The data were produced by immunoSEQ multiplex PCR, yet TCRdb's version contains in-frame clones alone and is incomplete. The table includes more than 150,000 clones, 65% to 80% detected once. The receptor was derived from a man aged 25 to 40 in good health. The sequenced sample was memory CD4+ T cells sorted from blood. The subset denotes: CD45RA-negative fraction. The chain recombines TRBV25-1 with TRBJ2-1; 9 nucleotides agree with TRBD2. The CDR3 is CASSRPRSGSPDNEQFF. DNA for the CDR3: TGTGCCAGCAGTCGACCACGTAGCGGGAGCCCCGACAATGAGCAGTTCTTC.